Below, 24 T cell receptor beta chains from the same sample are listed, as sequenced in a study of T cells in localized non-small cell lung cancer. Measured with immunoSEQ multiplex PCR; TCRdb has only the in-frame clones, and not every one. This table has more than 40,000 clones, approximately 90% appearing once. The specimen was PBMCs, collected before any cancer treatment. These receptor sequences come from a man between 35 and 75 years old with stage II lung adenocarcinoma.

The chain couples TRBV6-1 to TRBJ2-1, with no clear D. The CDR3 sequence is 14 residues long. Trimming removed 5 bases at V and 2 bases at J, with 10 bases between. Germline CDR1 MNHNS, CDR2 SASEGT. The CDR3 spells CASSLQPTYNEQFF. The CDR3 DNA sequence: TGTGCCAGCAGTCTACAGCCTACCTACAATGAGCAGTTCTTC.

The sample holds a few counts of this clone. The chain uses TRBV4-2 and TRBJ2-7, with 10 bases aligning to TRBD1. Trimming at V came to 6 bases and at J to 5 bases, leaving 13 bases not matched to a gene. The germline V gene has CDR1 LGHNA and CDR2 YNFKEQ. This CDR3 spans 16 amino acids. The CDR3, as DNA: TGTGCCAGCAGTCAAACCGACAGGGGGCTAGACCACGAGCAGTACTTC. This encodes CASSQTDRGLDHEQYF.

This clone was observed once. The chain uses TRBV10-1 and TRBJ1-2; TRBD1 agrees at 8 bases. Trimming cost V 5 bases and J 6 bases; bases outside gene matches: 5. The CDR3 runs 13 residues. Per the germline V gene, CDR1 is WNHNN and CDR2 is SYGVQD (reference sequence). The chain's CDR3 is CASSLDREHGYTF. CDR3 sequence (DNA): TGCGCCAGCAGTTTGGACAGGGAGCATGGCTACACCTTC.

The chain has TRBV28 and TRBJ2-2, with 8 bases identical to TRBD2. The germline CDR1 and CDR2 sequences are MDHEN and SYDVKM. V shed 6 bases and J 7 bases; nucleotides not matched to a gene: 10. This CDR3 contains 15 residues. DNA for the CDR3: TGTGCCAGCAGAGTCGCGGGGGGCGAGAACGGGGAGCTGTTTTTT. It yields the protein CASRVAGGENGELFF.

CDR3 in amino acids: CASRGDSIYEQYF. CDR3 bases: TGTGCCAGCAGAGGGGACAGTATCTACGAGCAGTACTTC. The chain joins TRBV6-1 to TRBJ2-7, with 7 bases matching TRBD1. The V gene's germline CDR1 is MNHNS and CDR2 SASEGT. This CDR3 is 13 amino acids long. Trimming cost V 6 bases and J 3 bases; bases outside gene matches: 5.

The chain uses TRBV20-1 and TRBJ1-1, with D possibly being TRBD1 (5 bases). Germline lookup yields CDR1 DFQATT and CDR2 SNEGSKA (reference sequence). This CDR3 spans 11 amino acids. The CDR3 DNA reads TGCAGCTATCCGGGGCTTACTGAAGCTTTCTTT. Amino acid sequence: CSYPGLTEAFF.

The J gene is TRBJ2-2, the V gene TRBV5-1; no firm D call. CDR1 and CDR2 (germline): SGHRS, YFSETQ. CDR3 length: 17 residues. Trimming pared 0 bases from V and 2 bases from J, leaving 14 bases between. In DNA form, the CDR3 reads TGCGCCAGCAGCTTGGACTACCTCAAGACCAACACCGGGGAGCTGTTTTTT. Its translation is CASSLDYLKTNTGELFF.

The V call is TRBV2, the J call TRBJ2-1, with D tentatively TRBD2 (5 bases). This CDR3 spans 15 amino acids. The germline V and J ends were trimmed by 5 bases and 0 bases, with 11 bases remaining between them. The germline V gene encodes CDR1 SNHLY and CDR2 FYNNEI. CDR3 bases: TGTGCCAGCAGTTCCAGGAGGAGCTCCTACAATGAGCAGTTCTTC. Protein product: CASSSRRSSYNEQFF. Combining the CDR3 with reference TRBV2 and TRBJ2-1 gives the whole variable domain EPEVTQTPSHQVTQMGQEVILRCVPISNHLYFYWYRQILGQKVEFLVSFYNNEISEKSEIFDDQFSVERPDGSNFTLKIRSTKLEDSAMYFCASSSRRSSYNEQFFGPGTRLTVL.

For the CDR3, the DNA is TGTTCGAGTTCACCAGGGTCCTTCCCCGGCCCGGATAATTCACCCCTCCACTTT. Translation gives CSSSPGSFPGPDNSPLHF. The J gene is TRBJ1-6, the V gene TRBV28, with D tentatively TRBD1 (5 bases). The CDR3 contains 18 residues. Germline values: CDR1 MDHEN, CDR2 SYDVKM.

This clone was seen only once. One end of the junction does not line up with germline, which may come from a read error. This chain joins TRBV9 and TRBJ2-5; TRBD2 agrees at 16 bases. The CDR3 spans 18 residues. Germline values: CDR1 SGDLS, CDR2 YYNGEE. The CDR3 loop is CASSVGTSGGAAQEAQYF. CDR3 in DNA: TGTGCCAGCAGCGTCGGGACTAGCGGGGGGGCCGCCCAAGAGGCCCAGTACTTC.

V gene TRBV4-1 combines with J gene TRBJ2-7; D remains unclear. Trimming shortened V by 0 bases and J by 2 bases, and 14 bases separated the two germline ends. The CDR3 is made up of 16 amino acids. Germline V gene lookup returns CDR1 MGHRA and CDR2 YSYEKL. In nucleotides, the CDR3 is TGCGCCAGCAGCCAAGATGACGTTCGCTTTGCCTACGAGCAGTACTTC. Translated: CASSQDDVRFAYEQYF.

The chain is built from TRBV4-2 and TRBJ2-1; TRBD1 matches at 9 bases. V trimming: 4 bases; J trimming: 6 bases; junction bases outside the gene matches: 1. Germline lookup yields CDR1 LGHNA and CDR2 YNFKEQ. The CDR3 loop spans 13 amino acids. The CDR3 region is CASSPTGGNEQFF. The CDR3 nucleotides read TGTGCCAGCAGCCCGACAGGGGGCAATGAGCAGTTCTTC.

The gene calls are TRBV19 and TRBJ2-3; 7 nucleotides line up with TRBD1. Germline CDR1 reads LNHDA; CDR2 reads SQIVND (reference sequence). CDR3 length equals 15 residues. V lost 7 bases, J lost 0 bases, and 7 bases stayed unmatched. The CDR3 here is CASTRGQVSTDTQYF. The CDR3, as DNA: TGTGCCAGTACGCGCGGACAGGTTAGCACAGATACGCAGTATTTT.

The rearrangement uses TRBV19 and TRBJ1-6; D not certain. Germline V gene lookup returns CDR1 LNHDA and CDR2 SQIVND (reference sequence). The CDR3 contains 15 residues. The V end lost 5 bases, the J end lost 7 bases, and 15 bases lay between the germline ends. The CDR3 nucleotides are TGTGCCAGTAGTTATGGGTACAACTCCAATTCACCCCTCCACTTT. Residues: CASSYGYNSNSPLHF.

This rearrangement joins TRBV13 to TRBJ2-1, with 8 nucleotides matching TRBD1. J was trimmed by 3 bases and V by 3 bases; bases with no gene match: 7. Germline CDR1 reads PRHDT; CDR2 reads FYEKMQ (reference sequence). There are 16 residues in the CDR3. The CDR3 reads CASSFLGQVLYNEQFF. CDR3 coding DNA: TGTGCCAGCAGCTTCCTGGGACAGGTCCTCTACAATGAGCAGTTCTTC. The variable domain in full, with the rest retrieved from reference TRBV13 and TRBJ2-1, is AAGVIQSPRHLIKEKRETATLKCYPIPRHDTVYWYQQGPGQDPQFLISFYEKMQSDKGSIPDRFSAQQFSDYHSELNMSSLELGDSALYFCASSFLGQVLYNEQFFGPGTRLTVL.

The V call is TRBV6-1, the J call TRBJ2-2; 11 bases map to TRBD1. Germline V gene lookup returns CDR1 MNHNS and CDR2 SASEGT. The CDR3 is made up of 15 amino acids. The junction had 6 bases not matched to a gene; V was cut back by 4 bases and J by 8 bases. In nucleotides, the CDR3 is TGTGCCAGCAGTGGACCGGGACAGGGGGTTGGGGAGCTGTTTTTT. It codes for CASSGPGQGVGELFF.

The chain combines TRBV7-9 with TRBJ1-2, with D perhaps matching TRBD1 (6 bases). The V gene's germline CDR1 is SEHNR and CDR2 FQNEAQ (reference sequence). The V end lost 11 bases, the J end lost 4 bases, and 20 bases lay between the germline ends. The CDR3 spans 14 residues. CDR3 sequence: CARGLHREAYGYTF. CDR3 sequence (DNA): TGTGCCCGCGGTCTACACAGGGAGGCCTATGGCTACACCTTC.

The rearrangement links TRBV19 to TRBJ1-1; D might be TRBD1 (5 bases). The CDR3 contains 14 residues. Germline V gene sequence: CDR1 LNHDA, CDR2 SQIVND (reference sequence). V gave up 5 bases and J gave up 6 bases, with 16 bases separating them. CDR3: CASSGPRGRSEAFF. CDR3 coding DNA: TGTGCCAGTAGTGGGCCCCGGGGCAGGTCTGAAGCTTTCTTT.

The rearrangement uses TRBV5-1 and TRBJ1-2; D is uncertain. This CDR3 contains 15 residues. The germline CDR1 and CDR2 sequences are SGHRS and YFSETQ. Trimming stripped 0 bases from V and 6 bases from J, with 15 bases between. DNA of the CDR3: TGCGCCAGCAGCTTGGTAGGGTTAGGCGGTCATGGCTACACCTTC. This gives the protein CASSLVGLGGHGYTF.

The chain carries TRBV2 and TRBJ2-5; D call uncertain. Germline-derived CDR1 and CDR2 are SNHLY and FYNNEI. This CDR3 spans 10 amino acids. Trimming cost V 6 bases and J 5 bases, with 4 bases left between them. CDR3 sequence (DNA): TGTGCCAGCAGGGCGGAGACCCAGTACTTC. The encoded protein is CASRAETQYF.

This sequence joins TRBV9 and TRBJ2-3, with 12 bases identical to TRBD2. CDR1 is SGDLS, CDR2 YYNGEE, per germline. This CDR3 region has 16 residues. V was pared by 4 bases and J by 2 bases, with 5 bases of the junction left unmatched. The CDR3 nucleotides read TGTGCCAGCAGCCCGCGGACTAGCGGGGCCACAGATACGCAGTATTTT. It translates to CASSPRTSGATDTQYF. The full variable domain, in which reference TRBV9 and TRBJ2-3 provide the parts outside the CDR3, is DSGVTQTPKHLITATGQRVTLRCSPRSGDLSVYWYQQSLDQGLQFLIQYYNGEERAKGNILERFSAQQFPDLHSELNLSSLELGDSALYFCASSPRTSGATDTQYFGPGTRLTVL.

In its sample, this clone was seen once. The chain uses TRBV9 and TRBJ2-3, with D hard to call. The germline V and J ends were trimmed by 4 bases and 1 base, with 10 bases remaining between them. This CDR3 has 14 amino acids. Germline CDR1 is SGDLS and CDR2 is YYNGEE. The CDR3 DNA follows: TGTGCCAGCAGCCCTCGGACCGGCACAGATACGCAGTATTTT. Translating it yields CASSPRTGTDTQYF.

The chain combines TRBV5-1 with TRBJ1-3, with a tentative D call TRBD1 (5 bases). The CDR3 covers 13 residues. CDR1 is SGHRS and CDR2 is YFSETQ in the germline V gene. V lost 3 bases and J 4 bases, leaving 8 bases between the germline ends. The CDR3 bases are TGCGCCAGCAGCTACAGGTCCGGAAACACCATATATTTT. The encoded protein is CASSYRSGNTIYF.

This clone occurred once. The gene calls are TRBV7-9 and TRBJ1-2; D may be TRBD1 (6 bases). Germline CDR1 is SEHNR and CDR2 is FQNEAQ (reference sequence). Trimming left V 5 bases short and J 3 bases short, with 10 bases between. The CDR3 loop spans 13 amino acids. Here the CDR3 DNA reads TGTGCCAGCAGCCCACAGGGATACTATGGCTACACCTTC. This codes for CASSPQGYYGYTF.